The clone carrying this T cell receptor beta chain was observed a handful of times. Its specificity is not known. This sample is part of a study of a mutant IDH1 vaccine in newly diagnosed glioma. Study context: Among treated patients, 62.5% were male and around 40% female, and mean age was around 40 years. Before enrollment, the patients had been treated with radiotherapy alone, temozolomide alone, or both together. Most of them had received both.

The time point is: week 23, last vaccination. Vaccination used 300 ug of mutant IDH1 20-mer peptide per dose, with topical imiquimod. This CDR3 spans 16 amino acids. With V trimmed by 3 bases and J by 5 bases, 9 bases remained unmatched. The germline V gene has CDR1 SGHVS and CDR2 FQNEAQ. TCRdb's copy holds only in-frame clones and misses some; the assay was immunoSEQ multiplex PCR. The table records over 50,000 clones, 84% of them present only once. The source is a man younger than 35 with glioma. The chain carries TRBV7-8 and TRBJ2-1; 8 bases align to TRBD1. The sample in question was PBMCs, obtained from a glioma patient whose treatment included an IDH1 peptide vaccine. The CDR3 bases are TGTGCCAGCAGCTTGTTACAGGGGGTACGGAACAATGAGCAGTTCTTC. It specifies CASSLLQGVRNNEQFF.